Included here is one T cell receptor (beta chain) sequence, with context. This clonotype was detected ten times or more. Its cognate antigen has yet to be identified. Per-nucleotide qualities are absent, and no much larger clonotype sits a single base away. The data were taken from a study of T cells in Graves' hyperthyroidism and ophthalmopathy (dated by TCRdb to between 2019 and 2020). Some background on the complete study: Peripheral blood samples were taken at initial diagnosis, before any treatment was given. TCR V-J signatures able to tell the groups apart were searched for in a discovery cohort of some 97 patients, of whom around 42 had Graves' ophthalmopathy and around 56 had stable Graves' hyperthyroidism. Prospective prediction of ophthalmopathy was tested in an independent validation cohort consisting of some 20 hyperthyroidism patients and about 17 patients who later progressed to ophthalmopathy. The roughly 91 discovery patients were randomly divided into training and test sets at a 7:3 ratio. In addition, the study compared T-cell repertoires in thyroid tissue and in blood from six Graves' hyperthyroidism patients. After blood sampling, hyperthyroidism patients were treated with methimazole at a starting dose of 30 mg daily, and ophthalmopathy patients were treated with high-dose intravenous methylprednisolone. The paper reports TCR Vbeta CDR3 sequencing of approximately 140 peripheral blood samples: under 45 ophthalmopathy, under 80 hyperthyroidism and 17 progressor patients.

Overall results and qualifications from the work: During validation, the model predicted progression to ophthalmopathy a median of about 6.5 months ahead of onset, with 60% to 71% sensitivity and about 72% specificity. A 13 V-J signature model separated ophthalmopathy from stable hyperthyroidism, with nearly 90% sensitivity and about 81% specificity in cross-validation and 80%/75% in testing. Blood samples also contained most of the expanded thyroid clonotypes (frequency above 0.001), which suggests that blood repertoires may reflect thyroid immune responses. Sample size was not statistically predetermined, and blinding of investigators to group allocation was not performed.

Graves' hyperthyroidism was defined as stable when no progression to ophthalmopathy occurred over 18 months of follow-up. Hyperthyroidism patients were aged 18 to 65 years and newly diagnosed, with disease duration of less than 2 months. The study excluded patients with uncontrolled infections, other autoimmune diseases, pregnancy or lactation. Diagnoses were established on the basis of clinical symptoms, serum thyroxine and TRAb, thyroid ultrasound, and orbital computed tomography. PBMCs were separated from 8 to 10 ml of fresh peripheral blood using Ficoll-Paque density gradient centrifugation. Total RNA was extracted with Trizol reagent, and quality was checked on an Agilent 2100 Bioanalyzer. The TCR beta CDR3 regions were amplified from the RNA transcripts. The first round of RT-PCR for the TCR CDR3 was performed with the HTBI primer set and the Qiagen OneStep RT-PCR kit. Libraries were constructed in a second round of multiplex PCR, after which size selection and purification were performed. Paired-end sequencing of the libraries was performed with 100 bp reads on an Illumina HiSeq2000. The published analysis was carried out like this. SOAPnuke was used to process the raw data, removing reads that contained adapters or uncalled bases, had a mean Phred below 15, or lacked an exact match to the constant primer or identifier. High-quality paired reads were merged with COPE v1.2.5, and unique nucleotide sequences were defined as clonotypes. Clonotypes were aligned to IMGT TRBV, TRBD and TRBJ reference segments using MiTCR v1.1. The analysis included only V-J combinations with a frequency above 0.0001, which together covered more than 99% of the repertoires. The TCS score was defined as F50 (clonal expansion) divided by E x V (chaos), with BLOSUM62-based TCRdist calculated between CDR3 peptides within each V-J. Welch's t-statistics and random forest reduced just over 500 V-J features to under 15, which were used in a naive Bayes classifier (R e1071). Thyroid-blood repertoire similarity was quantified with the Morisita-Horn index. Using fastp at Q25 and MiXCR, TCRdb reprocessed the public reads and kept productive beta chains. When rows share a CDR3 protein, they turn into one entry using the most common DNA and genes. TCRdb's processing, not the study's, gives the V and J calls here. This sample holds around 760,000 distinct CDR3 sequences; 35% were observed only once. Roughly 30% of the sample is taken by the ten largest.

The source of this sequence is a woman aged 40 to 50 with Graves' hyperthyroidism. Material for sequencing was blood.

The DNA sequence is TGTGCCAGCAGCTCCTACCCTGGACAGTCGTATAATTCACCCCTCCACTTT. Its protein product is CASSSYPGQSYNSPLHF. This sequence uses TRBV7-9 and TRBJ1-6; the D region possibly corresponds to TRBD1 (6 bases align). V sheds 4 bases and J sheds 4 bases, leaving 17 bases between their ends. The germline V gene (reference sequence) specifies SEHNR as CDR1 and FQNEAQ as CDR2. Including cysteine and phenylalanine, the CDR3 has 17 amino acids. Only the CDR3 portion is preserved as DNA: 51 bases, with reading frame beginning at the first base.